This T cell receptor beta chain is from a study of T cells in Graves' hyperthyroidism and ophthalmopathy. The CDR3 consists of 14 residues. V was pared by 6 bases and J by 4 bases, with 5 bases of the junction left unmatched. Among the patients, aged 18 to 65, hyperthyroidism was newly diagnosed and had lasted under 2 months. Every diagnosis used clinical symptoms, serum thyroxine and TRAb, thyroid ultrasound and orbital computed tomography. RNA transcripts gave rise to amplified TCR beta CDR3 regions. Carried out on the TCR CDR3, a first-round RT-PCR used the HTBI primer set. TCRdb re-derived calls from the multiplex PCR reads in MiXCR, one entry per CDR3 protein. Among about 100,000 distinct CDR3 sequences listed, around a sixth were seen once.

This clonotype originated in a woman aged 45-60 years with Graves' hyperthyroidism. Sequences were obtained from blood. This chain connects TRBV12-3 or TRBV12-4 to TRBJ2-1, with 8 bases fitting TRBD1. The CDR3 is CASRMGQDYNEQFF. The CDR3 DNA follows: TGTGCCAGCAGGATGGGACAGGATTACAATGAGCAGTTCTTC.